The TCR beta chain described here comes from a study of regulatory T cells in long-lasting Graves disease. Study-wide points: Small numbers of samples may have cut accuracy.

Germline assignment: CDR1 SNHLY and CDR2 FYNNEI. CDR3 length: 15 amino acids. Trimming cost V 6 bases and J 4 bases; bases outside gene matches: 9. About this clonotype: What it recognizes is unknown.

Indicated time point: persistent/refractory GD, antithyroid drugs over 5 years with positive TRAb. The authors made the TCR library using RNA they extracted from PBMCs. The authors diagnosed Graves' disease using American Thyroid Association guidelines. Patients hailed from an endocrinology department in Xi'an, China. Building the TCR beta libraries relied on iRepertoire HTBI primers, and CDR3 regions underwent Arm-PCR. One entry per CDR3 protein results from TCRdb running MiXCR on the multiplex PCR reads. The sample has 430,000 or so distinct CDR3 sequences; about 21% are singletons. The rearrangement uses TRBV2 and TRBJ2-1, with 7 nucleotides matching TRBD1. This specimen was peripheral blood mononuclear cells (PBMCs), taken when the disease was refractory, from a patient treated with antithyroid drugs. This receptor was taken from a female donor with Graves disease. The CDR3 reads CASRYGQDQYNEQFF. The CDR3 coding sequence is TGTGCCAGCAGATATGGACAGGATCAATACAATGAGCAGTTCTTC.